The 25 T cell receptor beta chains below all came from one sample that was sequenced in a study of patients and donors after allogeneic stem cell transplantation. TCRdb re-derived calls from the RT-PCR reads in MiXCR, one entry per CDR3 protein. The table includes more than 850,000 distinct CDR3 sequences, more than 15% detected once. Sequencing was carried out using blood, either unsorted or a sorted T cell fraction (not recorded which). These receptors were collected from a human donor who was either an allogeneic HSCT recipient or a stem cell or donor lymphocyte infusion donor (not recorded which). It is not recorded whose cells these are; they may come from a transplant donor.

This clonotype was detected many times. This chain uses TRBV20-1 with TRBJ2-5, with D tentatively TRBD2 (5 bases). This CDR3 has 15 residues. The germline V and J ends were trimmed by 0 bases and 1 base, with 12 bases remaining between them. Germline V lookup: CDR1 DFQATT, CDR2 SNEGSKA (reference sequence). CDR3 DNA sequence: TGCAGTGCTAGAGATCCTGGTCGGGGCCAAGAGACCCAGTACTTC. It yields the protein CSARDPGRGQETQYF.

V is TRBV15 and J is TRBJ2-2, with D perhaps TRBD2 (6 bases). Trimming pared 4 bases from V and 7 bases from J, leaving 10 bases between. This CDR3 is 13 amino acids long. Germline V lookup: CDR1 LNHNV, CDR2 YYDKDF (reference sequence). The CDR3 is CATSTGSGGELFF. DNA for the CDR3: TGTGCCACCAGCACCGGGAGTGGCGGGGAGCTGTTTTTT.

The table lists this clonotype with a few counts. The rearrangement uses TRBV30 and TRBJ2-2; TRBD1 matches at 8 bases. J lost 3 bases, V lost 6 bases, and 9 bases had no gene match. CDR1 is GTSNPN and CDR2 is SVGIG in the germline V gene (reference sequence). The CDR3 spans 15 residues. In DNA form, the CDR3 reads TGTGCCTGTCGGACAGGGTGGAGGGACACCGGGGAGCTGTTTTTT. Translating it yields CACRTGWRDTGELFF.

The chain joins TRBV24-1 to TRBJ1-5; no clear D gene. Germline V lookup: CDR1 KGHDR, CDR2 SFDVKD. The V gene lost 8 bases and the J gene lost 2 bases, with 9 bases spanning the gap. The CDR3 runs to 13 residues. Written as DNA, the CDR3 is TGTGCCACCAAAGGCCCGGGCAATCAGCCCCAGCATTTT. Translation gives CATKGPGNQPQHF.

This clonotype was observed a handful of times. V and J are TRBV6-5 and TRBJ2-7, with D tentatively TRBD2 (7 bases). Germline V gene data show CDR1 as MNHEY and CDR2 as SVGAGI. This CDR3 is 15 amino acids long. V was shortened by 4 bases and J by 2 bases, with 15 bases between the two germline ends. In DNA form, the CDR3 reads TGTGCCAGCAGTTCCGCGGGGGCAGATACCTACGAGCAGTACTTC. Translated, it gives CASSSAGADTYEQYF.

This clonotype was observed a few times. CDR3 nucleotide sequence: TGTGCCAGCAGCCAAGATCAAGCGGGAGACCCAGATACGCAGTATTTT. It specifies CASSQDQAGDPDTQYF. The chain has TRBV3-1 and TRBJ2-3; 8 nucleotides align to TRBD2. Trimming cost V 0 bases and J 4 bases; bases outside gene matches: 6. Germline V gene lookup returns CDR1 LGHDT and CDR2 YNNKEL (reference sequence). The CDR3 length is 16 residues.

The sample holds a few counts of this clonotype. The rearrangement uses TRBV20-1 and TRBJ1-1, with D maybe TRBD1 (5 bases). Germline V gene lookup returns CDR1 DFQATT and CDR2 SNEGSKA (reference sequence). This CDR3 contains 13 residues. V shed 6 bases and J shed 7 bases, with 18 bases lying between them. CDR3 loop: CSAERDREFEAFF. CDR3 nucleotides: TGCAGTGCGGAGAGGGACCGAGAGTTTGAAGCTTTCTTT.

This clonotype turned up a few times. V and J are TRBV28 and TRBJ2-2; 10 bases match TRBD1. CDR3 length: 15 amino acids. After removal of 6 bases from V and 7 bases from J, the junction contained 8 bases not matched to a gene. CDR1 MDHEN and CDR2 SYDVKM come from the germline V gene. Here the CDR3 reads CASRRTGGKVGELFF. In DNA, the CDR3 is TGTGCCAGCAGGCGGACAGGGGGAAAGGTCGGGGAGCTGTTTTTT.

The chain is built from TRBV4-1 and TRBJ2-7, with a weak D call TRBD2 (6 bases). V lost 0 bases, J lost 5 bases, and 14 bases lay in between. The CDR3 consists of 15 residues. In germline, CDR1 is MGHRA, CDR2 YSYEKL. CDR3 region: CASSQEGRGFDEQYF. As DNA, the CDR3 is TGCGCCAGCAGCCAAGAGGGACGGGGGTTCGACGAGCAGTACTTC.

The chain links TRBV7-9 to TRBJ2-7; no definite D call. This CDR3 is 16 amino acids long. Germline CDR1 SEHNR, CDR2 FQNEAQ (reference sequence). Trimming took 3 bases from V and 0 from J, leaving 15 bases between them. CDR3 sequence (DNA): TGTGCCAGCAGCTTCTCCGCCCCTACGAGCTCCTACGAGCAGTACTTC. Amino acids: CASSFSAPTSSYEQYF.

This sequence joins TRBV5-1 and TRBJ1-1, with no clear D. V lost 4 bases to trimming and J lost 3 bases, with 13 bases between them. The V gene's germline CDR1 is SGHRS and CDR2 YFSETQ. The CDR3 is 14 amino acids. The DNA for the CDR3 is TGCGCCAGCAGCCTCAGGTTTGGGGACACTGAAGCTTTCTTT. As protein: CASSLRFGDTEAFF.

This clonotype was seen a few times. The J gene is TRBJ1-1, the V gene TRBV29-1; D remains ambiguous. Trimming left V 7 bases short and J 1 base short, with 16 bases between. Germline assignment: CDR1 SQVTM and CDR2 ANQGSEA. This CDR3 is built from 14 residues. The DNA of the CDR3 is TGCAGCGCAATGGGGTCCAGAACGAACACTGAAGCTTTCTTT. This encodes CSAMGSRTNTEAFF.

This clonotype was detected a few times. The chain joins TRBV12-3 or TRBV12-4 to TRBJ2-7; 8 bases align to TRBD1. V shed 5 bases, J shed 5 bases, and the junction held 5 bases outside the gene matches. This CDR3 contains 13 residues. The CDR3 spells CASSMDRAHEQYF. CDR3 DNA sequence: TGTGCCAGCAGTATGGACAGGGCCCACGAGCAGTACTTC.

This clonotype came up a few times. The rearrangement joins TRBV12-3 or TRBV12-4 to TRBJ1-1, with 10 bases fitting TRBD1. CDR3 length equals 15 residues. J gave up 6 bases and V 5 bases, and 9 bases lay outside the gene matches. The CDR3 nucleotides are TGTGCCAGCAGTCGCTTGACAGGGGGCGCCTCTGAAGCTTTCTTT. It is translated as CASSRLTGGASEAFF.

This clonotype appeared many times. The chain employs TRBV7-3 and TRBJ2-1; D ambiguous. Trimming stripped 4 bases from V and 5 bases from J, with 9 bases between. The CDR3 has 13 amino acids. The germline CDR1 and CDR2 sequences are SGHTA and FQGTGA. The CDR3 bases are TGTGCCAGCAGCTCCGGTAGCAACAATGAGCAGTTCTTC. This translates into CASSSGSNNEQFF.

The chain recombines TRBV5-1 with TRBJ2-1, with D uncertain. The germline V gene has CDR1 SGHRS and CDR2 YFSETQ. The ends were cut back, 1 base at V and 8 bases at J, with 16 bases in the middle. CDR3 length: 15 residues. The CDR3 region is CASSLPGGSTYEQFF. The CDR3 nucleotides read TGCGCCAGCAGCTTGCCTGGCGGCTCCACGTATGAGCAGTTCTTC.

This clonotype was found many times. The chain has TRBV12-3 or TRBV12-4 and TRBJ1-1; a possible D gene is TRBD1 (6 bases). CDR3 size: 16 residues. V was clipped by 5 bases and J by 11 bases, with 27 bases between them. The CDR3 reads CASSNQAPRGSREAFF. The DNA for the CDR3 is TGTGCCAGCAGTAACCAAGCCCCTAGGGGGTCCCGAGAGGCTTTCTTT.

The chain couples TRBV27 to TRBJ1-1; D perhaps matches TRBD1 (6 bases). Germline CDR1 reads MNHEY; CDR2 reads SMNVEV (reference sequence). CDR3 length: 16 residues. V shed 3 bases and J shed 0 bases, with 14 bases lying between them. This CDR3 reads CASSFWGRPMNTEAFF. The CDR3 DNA reads TGTGCCAGCAGTTTTTGGGGGCGCCCCATGAACACTGAAGCTTTCTTT.

J is TRBJ1-1 and V is TRBV7-8; D is undetermined. Looked up from germline, CDR1 is SGHVS and CDR2 is FQNEAQ. CDR3 size: 14 residues. Between the trimmed V and J ends, which lost 6 bases and 6 bases, there was a span of 17 bases. The CDR3 DNA is TGTGCCAGCAGTCCCCCTGCCATGGCCGCTGAAGCTTTCTTT. It encodes CASSPPAMAAEAFF.

V is TRBV4-3 and J is TRBJ2-2, with D possibly TRBD1 on 6 matching bases. Trimming took 0 bases from V and 6 from J, leaving 8 bases between them. From germline, CDR1 is LGHNA and CDR2 YSLEER. CDR3 length equals 14 residues. CDR3 DNA sequence: TGCGCCAGCAGCCAAGAGCAGGGGCCCGGGGAGCTGTTTTTT. Translation gives CASSQEQGPGELFF.

V gene TRBV29-1 combines with J gene TRBJ2-1; D possibly corresponds to TRBD1 (6 bases). Per the germline V gene, CDR1 is SQVTM and CDR2 is ANQGSEA. Trimming removed 7 bases at V and 10 bases at J, with 14 bases between. CDR3 length equals 11 residues. In DNA form, the CDR3 reads TGCAGCGGGAACAGGGCTGGGGAGCAGTTCTTC. As protein: CSGNRAGEQFF.

This clonotype was observed a few times. V and J are TRBV5-5 and TRBJ1-5; D is uncertain. The V gene lost 0 bases and the J gene lost 0 bases, with 7 bases spanning the gap. CDR1 is SGHKS, CDR2 YYEKEE, per germline (reference sequence). The CDR3 is 15 amino acids. CDR3 sequence: CASSLAPFSNQPQHF. The CDR3 DNA reads as TGTGCCAGCAGCTTGGCACCATTTAGCAATCAGCCCCAGCATTTT.

The chain has TRBV5-6 and TRBJ2-1, with 13 bases aligning to TRBD2. With V trimmed by 1 base and J by 7 bases, 2 bases remained unmatched. The CDR3 loop spans 15 amino acids. Germline values: CDR1 SGHDT, CDR2 YYEEEE. CDR3 region: CASSLTSGRANEQFF. The CDR3 region has the DNA TGTGCCAGCAGCTTGACTAGCGGGAGGGCAAATGAGCAGTTCTTC.

The rearrangement uses TRBV20-1 and TRBJ2-7; 7 nucleotides line up with TRBD1. The CDR3 runs 14 residues. Germline V gene lookup returns CDR1 DFQATT and CDR2 SNEGSKA (reference sequence). The J segment lost 5 bases and the V segment lost 5 bases, leaving 12 bases of the junction unmatched. This CDR3 is CSAVFRDRLHEQYF. The CDR3 coding sequence is TGCAGTGCTGTCTTCCGGGACAGATTGCACGAGCAGTACTTC.

The chain uses TRBV19 and TRBJ2-7, with D maybe TRBD1 (5 bases). V shed 4 bases and J shed 4 bases, with 11 bases lying between them. This CDR3 comprises 13 residues. Germline lookup yields CDR1 LNHDA and CDR2 SQIVND (reference sequence). CDR3 nucleotide sequence: TGTGCCAGTAGTAGAACAGGAATTTACGAGCAGTACTTC. It yields the protein CASSRTGIYEQYF.